This T cell receptor (beta chain) was observed in a study of cytomegalovirus exposure and HLA in healthy donors. On the study more broadly: Some 85 million unique TCRs from HLA-typed donors were held in an early data release. General study findings and limits: Serostatus for CMV was the only available immune exposure information. Among TCR sequences, most were rare, though some public TCRs appeared in many donors.

Donors had nominal health at sampling but likely had unrecorded immune exposures. The CDR3 sequence is 12 residues long. Trimming removed 0 bases from V and 7 bases from J, with 8 bases in between. The germline V gene has CDR1 SGHRS and CDR2 YFSETQ. 13 Jbeta primers and 60 Vbeta primers were used for the PCR. Using immunoSEQ multiplex PCR, the repertoire was profiled, and TCRdb retains in-frame clones only, with some absent. The table has under 150,000 clones, approximately 71% seen once; the top ten hold approximately 0.86%. Of note for this clone: Antigen specificity is unknown.

The chain recombines TRBV5-1 with TRBJ2-7, with D possibly TRBD1 on 5 matching bases. The sequenced sample was PBMCs. This clonotype was sampled from a woman aged 60-70 years in good health and CMV-seronegative. The CDR3 sequence is CASSLEGDEQYF. For the CDR3, the DNA is TGCGCCAGCAGCTTGGAAGGGGATGAGCAGTACTTC.